The clone carrying this T cell receptor beta chain was observed many times. The antigen is not known. It was RNA transcripts that yielded the amplified TCR beta CDR3 regions. The HTBI primer set was used in a first-round RT-PCR of the TCR CDR3. TCRdb re-called the multiplex PCR reads through MiXCR, storing one row per CDR3 protein. The sample yields 500,000 to 650,000 distinct CDR3 sequences, roughly 15% seen once. These data belong to a study of T cells in Graves' hyperthyroidism and ophthalmopathy. Study observations and caveats: The model foresaw ophthalmopathy a median around 6 months prior to onset. Separating ophthalmopathy from stable hyperthyroidism was achieved by a 13 V-J model. Researchers found most expanded thyroid clonotypes above 0.001 in blood as well.

The CDR3 has 16 residues. Germline V gene sequence: CDR1 MNHEY, CDR2 SVGAGI. V dropped 2 bases and J dropped 4; count of bases not matched to a gene: 11. The sequenced sample consisted of blood. This clonotype originated in a woman aged 45 to 65 with Graves' ophthalmopathy. The chain employs TRBV6-5 and TRBJ2-7, with 7 bases identical to TRBD1. As DNA, the CDR3 is TGTGCCAGCAGTTACCGAACCGGGACAGTTCTATACGAGCAGTACTTC. It yields the protein CASSYRTGTVLYEQYF.